This T cell receptor (beta chain) was captured by sequencing in a study of blood T cell repertoires in COVID-19. This CDR3 spans 15 amino acids. Germline V gene sequence: CDR1 LNHNV, CDR2 YYDKDF (reference sequence). J was trimmed by 7 bases and V by 0 bases; bases with no gene match: 5. Data came from immunoSEQ multiplex PCR; TCRdb stores just in-frame clones and leaves some out. Among 250,000 to 350,000 clones, approximately 86% were seen once, and the ten largest hold around 9%. In Cohort 3, a recovered donor had either two negative PCRs, clearance, or symptom resolution. Sequences were obtained from PBMCs or T cells enriched from blood (not recorded which). This chain connects TRBV15 to TRBJ2-2, with TRBD1 matching over 7 bases. The clonotype was recovered from a woman aged 18-30 years who had recovered from COVID-19. The CDR3 region is CATSRDPDRVGELFF. The CDR3, as DNA: TGTGCCACCAGCAGAGATCCCGACAGGGTCGGGGAGCTGTTTTTT.